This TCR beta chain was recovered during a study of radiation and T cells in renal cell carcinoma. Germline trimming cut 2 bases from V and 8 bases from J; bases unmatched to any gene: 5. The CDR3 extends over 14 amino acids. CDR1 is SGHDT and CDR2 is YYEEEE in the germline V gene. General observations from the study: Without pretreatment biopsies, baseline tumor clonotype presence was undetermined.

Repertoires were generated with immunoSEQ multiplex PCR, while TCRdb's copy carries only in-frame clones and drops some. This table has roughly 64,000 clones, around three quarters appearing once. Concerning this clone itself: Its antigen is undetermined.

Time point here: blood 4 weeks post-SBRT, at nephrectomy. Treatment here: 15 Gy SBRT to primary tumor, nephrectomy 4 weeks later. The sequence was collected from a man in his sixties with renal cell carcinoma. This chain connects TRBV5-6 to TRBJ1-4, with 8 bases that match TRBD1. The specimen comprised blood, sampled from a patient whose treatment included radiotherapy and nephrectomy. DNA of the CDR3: TGTGCCAGCAGCTTTGGACAGGGTGGGGAAAAACTGTTTTTT. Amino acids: CASSFGQGGEKLFF.